The 5 T cell receptor beta chains given below trace back to one sample, sequenced in a study of neurological immune-mediated disorders. TCRdb re-called the 5' RACE reads through MiXCR, storing one row per CDR3 protein. Of over 65,000 distinct CDR3 sequences in the sample, about 9.5% were seen once. What was sequenced was PBMCs. The source is a man over 45 in good health.

This clonotype was seen repeatedly, ten times or more. The chain recombines TRBV15 with TRBJ2-7; D is perhaps TRBD1 (5 bases). With 2 bases removed from V and 3 bases from J, the gap between germline ends came to 8 bases. CDR3 length: 13 residues. Per the germline V gene, CDR1 is LNHNV and CDR2 is YYDKDF (reference sequence). The DNA for the CDR3 is TGTGCCACCAGCAGATCTCAGGGCTACGAGCAGTACTTC. This translates into CATSRSQGYEQYF.

This clonotype was observed at least ten times. V is TRBV6-6 and J is TRBJ2-7; perhaps TRBD2 as D (6 bases). V shed 0 bases and J shed 6 bases, with 21 bases lying between them. This CDR3 has 17 amino acids. Per the germline V gene, CDR1 is MNHNY and CDR2 is SVGAGI (reference sequence). The CDR3 spells CASSYSPRSGVGGEQYF. CDR3 DNA sequence: TGTGCCAGCAGTTACTCTCCCCGGTCGGGGGTTGGGGGCGAGCAGTACTTC.

Ten or more counts support this clonotype. The CDR3 here is CASRTGAVYEQYF. DNA for the CDR3: TGTGCCAGCAGGACAGGGGCCGTCTACGAGCAGTACTTC. The V and J genes are TRBV6-2 or TRBV6-3 and TRBJ2-7; TRBD1 aligns across 8 bases. This CDR3 has 13 amino acids. V shed 6 bases, J shed 3 bases, and the junction held 4 bases outside the gene matches. Germline V gene data show CDR1 as MNHEY and CDR2 as SVGEGT.

The genes are TRBV5-1 and TRBJ2-2, with 8 positions matching TRBD2. Germline V CDR1 and CDR2: SGHRS, YFSETQ. The CDR3 has 14 amino acids. Trimming took 3 bases from V and 7 from J; bases not matched to a gene: 5. CDR3 amino acids: CASSSGLVIGELFF. The CDR3 DNA reads TGCGCCAGCAGCTCGGGACTAGTCATCGGGGAGCTGTTTTTT.

This clonotype was recorded many times. V gene TRBV5-6 combines with J gene TRBJ1-1; TRBD1 matches at 9 bases. Trimming removed 1 base from V and 0 bases from J; junction bases left unmatched: 13. There are 19 residues in the CDR3. The V gene's germline CDR1 is SGHDT and CDR2 YYEEEE. The CDR3 protein is CASSLLVGTGRELNTEAFF. In DNA form, the CDR3 reads TGTGCCAGCAGCTTGTTAGTGGGGACAGGGCGAGAGTTGAACACTGAAGCTTTCTTT. The full variable domain, in which reference TRBV5-6 and TRBJ1-1 provide the parts outside the CDR3, is DAGVTQSPTHLIKTRGQQVTLRCSPKSGHDTVSWYQQALGQGPQFIFQYYEEEERQRGNFPDRFSGHQFPNYSSELNVNALLLGDSALYLCASSLLVGTGRELNTEAFFGQGTRLTVV.